This entry describes one T cell receptor beta chain. This sample was taken from a study of Tregs in tolerant kidney transplant recipients. Data came from immunoSEQ multiplex PCR; TCRdb stores just in-frame clones and leaves some out. The data show about 50,000 clones, roughly 90% seen once. The CDR3 loop spans 17 amino acids. Germline trimming cut 5 bases from V and 3 bases from J; bases unmatched to any gene: 5. Germline V gene data show CDR1 as MDHEN and CDR2 as SYDVKM. Mixed chimerism was transient after nonmyeloablative marrow transplants from related graft donors. Unstimulated regulatory T cells (CD4+CD25+CD127-), CD4+CD25- non-regulatory cells, CD4 and CD8 cells were FACS-sorted from thawed PBMCs.

Sequenced here: CD8+ T cells from blood (PBMCs), sampled 12 months after the transplant. The chain carries TRBV28 and TRBJ2-2, with 14 bases aligning to TRBD2. The receptor's source is a human patient who received a combined kidney and bone marrow transplant. Some of these T cells may belong to the graft donor. The CDR3 loop is CASSEPGLAGDTGELFF. The CDR3 nucleotides read TGTGCCAGCAGTGAACCGGGACTAGCGGGGGACACCGGGGAGCTGTTTTTT.